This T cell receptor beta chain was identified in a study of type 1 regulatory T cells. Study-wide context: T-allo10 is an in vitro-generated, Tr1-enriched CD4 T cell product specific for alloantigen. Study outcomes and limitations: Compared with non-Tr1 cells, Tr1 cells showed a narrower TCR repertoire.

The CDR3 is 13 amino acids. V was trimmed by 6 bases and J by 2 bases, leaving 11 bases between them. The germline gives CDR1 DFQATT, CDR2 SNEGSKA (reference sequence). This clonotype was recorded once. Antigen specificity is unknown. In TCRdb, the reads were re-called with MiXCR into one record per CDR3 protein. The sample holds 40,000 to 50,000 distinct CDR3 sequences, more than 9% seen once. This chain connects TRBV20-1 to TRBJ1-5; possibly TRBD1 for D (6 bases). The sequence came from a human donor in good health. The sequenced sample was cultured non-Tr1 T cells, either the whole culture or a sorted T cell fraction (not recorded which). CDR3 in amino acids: CSARQDGNQPQHF. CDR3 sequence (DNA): TGCAGTGCGCGACAGGATGGCAATCAGCCCCAGCATTTT.